This entry lists 3 T cell receptor beta chains sequenced from one sample in a study of shared T cell receptors in the human thymus. Some clones are missing from TCRdb's copy, which holds only in-frame ones; the method was immunoSEQ multiplex PCR. The sample contains hundreds of thousands of clones, roughly 90% of which appear only once. The same data also went into a second study, on human thymus T cells.

Sequencing was carried out using thymocytes. The source of these receptors is a boy in the first two years of life with a congenital heart defect.

This chain uses TRBV4-1 with TRBJ2-7; 7 bases fit TRBD1. Germline V lookup: CDR1 MGHRA, CDR2 YSYEKL. This CDR3 is built from 15 residues. The ends lost 3 bases at V and 1 base at J; junction bases unmatched: 6. CDR3 sequence: CASSQNRGVSYEQYF. As DNA, the CDR3 is TGCGCCAGCAGCCAGAACAGGGGTGTTTCCTACGAGCAGTACTTC.

The V and J genes are TRBV6-1 and TRBJ1-2, with D uncertain. The germline V and J ends were trimmed by 0 bases and 7 bases, with 18 bases remaining between them. The CDR3 spans 16 residues. CDR1 MNHNS and CDR2 SASEGT come from the germline V gene. CDR3 in amino acids: CASSEALRKQRFGYTF. In DNA form, the CDR3 reads TGTGCCAGCAGTGAAGCGCTTCGTAAACAGAGATTTGGCTACACCTTC.

To note about this clone: A junction boundary mismatches the germline segment, possibly from a read error. The chain recombines TRBV30 with TRBJ1-3; D gene ambiguous. The V gene's germline CDR1 is GTSNPN and CDR2 SVGIG (reference sequence). The CDR3 length is 15 residues. The CDR3 loop reads CAGRPFAGAGNTIYF. The CDR3, as DNA: TGTGCCGGGAGACCTTTCGCCGGAGCTGGAAACACCATATATTTT.